Sequencing of this TCR beta chain was carried out in a study of OX40 agonist ivuxolimab in advanced cancers. Whole-study context: Melanoma, hepatocellular carcinoma, head and neck or renal cell cancer occurred in dose-escalation patients. Patients with prior anti-PD-1, anti-PD-L1 or anti-CTLA-4 therapy were eligible; about 41% had some. Study-wide results and limits: Relative to CD4+ cells, CD8+ T cells on average had more expanded clones.

Method: immunoSEQ multiplex PCR; TCRdb's copy keeps in-frame clones and lacks some. The repertoire consists of roughly 80,000 clones, with 85% to 95% occurring once and the leading ten covering approximately 0.32%. On this clone: Antigen: not known.

The source is an adult with an advanced solid tumor such as melanoma, head and neck, liver or kidney cancer. Sequenced material: CD4+ or CD8+ T cells sorted from blood, taken in a trial of the OX40 agonist ivuxolimab.

The CDR3 coding sequence is TGTGCCAGCAGCTTCACTTGGGACAGCTCTTACGAGCAGTACTTC. Its protein product is CASSFTWDSSYEQYF. The chain joins TRBV7-2 to TRBJ2-7; 7 nucleotides line up with TRBD1. Trimming cost V 3 bases and J 4 bases; bases outside gene matches: 9. The CDR3 has 15 amino acids. Germline V gene data show CDR1 as SGHTA and CDR2 as FQGNSA.